The 17 T cell receptor beta chains listed next were all sequenced from one sample in a study of blood T cell repertoires in COVID-19. Here immunoSEQ multiplex PCR was the method, and the copy in TCRdb shows in-frame clones only, minus some. The sample lists a few hundred thousand clones, 89% occurring once. The material sequenced was peripheral blood. The receptors were gathered from a woman aged 55-70 years with COVID-19, enrolled during active disease.

The chain combines TRBV20-1 with TRBJ2-3; 11 bases fit TRBD1. The trim removed 3 bases at V and 4 bases at J, leaving 6 bases unmatched. Germline CDR1 DFQATT, CDR2 SNEGSKA (reference sequence). CDR3 length: 15 residues. The CDR3 region has the DNA TGCAGTGCTAGTGGCCGGACAGGGGGCCCAGATACGCAGTATTTT. It codes for CSASGRTGGPDTQYF.

This clone was observed a few times. The chain combines TRBV19 with TRBJ2-5; D is possibly TRBD2 (5 bases). Trimming pared 2 bases from V and 2 bases from J, leaving 12 bases between. Germline values: CDR1 LNHDA, CDR2 SQIVND (reference sequence). This CDR3 region has 15 residues. CDR3 region: CASSIIEGGQETQYF. The CDR3 DNA is TGTGCCAGTAGTATAATTGAGGGTGGTCAAGAGACCCAGTACTTC.

The chain has TRBV5-4 and TRBJ2-7, with a possible D match to TRBD2 (5 bases). The length of the CDR3 is 16 residues. Trimming removed 0 bases from V and 3 bases from J, with 16 bases in between. The germline V gene encodes CDR1 SGHNT and CDR2 YYREEE (reference sequence). In DNA form, the CDR3 reads TGTGCCAGCAGCTTGGGACCCGGGGAATCCCACTACGAGCAGTACTTC. It translates to CASSLGPGESHYEQYF.

V is TRBV5-4 and J is TRBJ1-5; 7 positions match TRBD1. V was clipped by 4 bases and J by 0 bases; unmatched bases: 13. The germline gives CDR1 SGHNT, CDR2 YYREEE (reference sequence). This CDR3 contains 18 residues. In nucleotides, the CDR3 is TGTGCCAGCAGCGACAAAAGCTTGGGACAGTTTAGCAATCAGCCCCAGCATTTT. Translation: CASSDKSLGQFSNQPQHF.

A word on this clone: The sample has other DNA sequences that encode this CDR3 too. The chain has TRBV6-5 and TRBJ1-2, with TRBD1 matching 7 bases. Germline V gene lookup returns CDR1 MNHEY and CDR2 SVGAGI. This CDR3 spans 13 amino acids. The V segment lost 6 bases and the J segment 1 base; nucleotides outside the gene matches: 2. CDR3 in amino acids: CASRRDSNYGYTF. CDR3 nucleotide sequence: TGTGCCAGCAGGAGGGACAGTAACTATGGCTACACCTTC.

The DNA for the CDR3 is TGCGCCAGCAGCCTCGACAGGCTAGGAACTGGAAACACCATATATTTT. Translated: CASSLDRLGTGNTIYF. V gene TRBV5-1 combines with J gene TRBJ1-3; TRBD1 might be the D (6 bases). This CDR3 comprises 16 residues. Germline CDR1 is SGHRS and CDR2 is YFSETQ. The V gene lost 4 bases and the J gene lost 2 bases, with 16 bases spanning the gap.

The DNA for the CDR3 is TGTGCCAGCAGCCACGCCGGGACAGGGGGGGCTGAAGCTTTCTTT. Its translation is CASSHAGTGGAEAFF. The V call is TRBV3-1 (or the pseudogene TRBV3-2), the J call TRBJ1-1; TRBD1 matches 11 bases. J lost 6 bases, V lost 3 bases, and 6 bases had no gene match. The germline CDR1 and CDR2 sequences are LGHDT and YNNKEL (reference sequence). The CDR3 runs to 15 residues.

This chain's CDR3 is CASSLAGRTEAFF. CDR3 DNA: TGTGCCAGCAGCTTGGCAGGGAGGACTGAAGCTTTCTTT. This sequence joins TRBV5-4 and TRBJ1-1, with D perhaps TRBD1 (5 bases). The CDR3 contains 13 residues. Germline CDR1 SGHNT, CDR2 YYREEE (reference sequence). The V end was cut by 0 bases, the J end by 5 bases, with 8 bases between.

The V gene is TRBV7-9, the J gene TRBJ1-4; 7 positions match TRBD1. This CDR3 has 16 amino acids. With V trimmed by 4 bases and J by 3 bases, 8 bases remained unmatched. Germline values: CDR1 SEHNR, CDR2 FQNEAQ (reference sequence). The CDR3 loop reads CASSYQGGMANEKLFF. DNA of the CDR3: TGTGCCAGCAGCTACCAAGGGGGCATGGCTAATGAAAAACTGTTTTTT.

The rearrangement joins TRBV28 to TRBJ1-5, with 7 bases fitting TRBD1. Germline values: CDR1 MDHEN, CDR2 SYDVKM. The V gene end was trimmed by 2 bases and the J gene end by 6 bases; junction bases not matched to a gene: 7. The CDR3 spans 15 residues. CDR3 sequence (DNA): TGTGCCAGCAGTTTACACAGGGGTTTTGGTCAGCCCCAGCATTTT. Translated, it gives CASSLHRGFGQPQHF. The complete variable domain, with remaining parts taken from reference TRBV28 and TRBJ1-5, reads DVKVTQSSRYLVKRTGEKVFLECVQDMDHENMFWYRQDPGLGLRLIYFSYDVKMKEKGDIPEGYSVSREKKERFSLILESASTNQTSMYLCASSLHRGFGQPQHFGDGTRLSIL.

The CDR3 region has the DNA TGCGCCAGCAGCTTGGGGTTCGCGGCAGGGGGCCATACGCAGTATTTT. Translating it yields CASSLGFAAGGHTQYF. The chain joins TRBV5-1 to TRBJ2-3; 8 nucleotides line up with TRBD1. J lost 7 bases, V lost 0 bases, and 10 bases had no gene match. The CDR3 consists of 16 residues. Germline assignment: CDR1 SGHRS and CDR2 YFSETQ. Together with reference TRBV5-1 and TRBJ2-3, the CDR3 gives the full variable domain: KAGVTQTPRYLIKTRGQQVTLSCSPISGHRSVSWYQQTPGQGLQFLFEYFSETQRNKGNFPGRFSGRQFSNSRSEMNVSTLELGDSALYLCASSLGFAAGGHTQYFGPGTRLTVL.

The chain has TRBV2 and TRBJ2-1, with 9 bases matching TRBD2. The germline V gene has CDR1 SNHLY and CDR2 FYNNEI. Trimming removed 5 bases from V and 7 bases from J; junction bases left unmatched: 9. There are 15 residues in the CDR3. CDR3 coding DNA: TGTGCCAGCAGTACCGCGGGGGGGCCTGATAATGAGCAGTTCTTC. Amino acids: CASSTAGGPDNEQFF.

Details on this clone: Its ends do not fully match the called genes, so a read error is possible. The chain combines TRBV5-1 with TRBJ1-1; 9 bases fit TRBD1. Per germline, CDR1 SGHRS and CDR2 YFSETQ. The CDR3 length is 15 residues. CDR3 amino acids: CASSLAGQGNAEAFF. As DNA, the CDR3 is TGCGCCAGCAGCTTGGCCGGACAGGGGAACGCTGAAGCTTTCTTT.

This clone was seen only a few times. The gene calls are TRBV25-1 and TRBJ2-2; D is uncertain. V was shortened by 2 bases and J by 4 bases, with 8 bases between the two germline ends. This CDR3 spans 14 amino acids. The germline V gene has CDR1 MGHDK and CDR2 SYGVNS. CDR3: CASSERWLTGELFF. The CDR3 DNA reads TGTGCCAGCAGTGAAAGATGGCTCACCGGGGAGCTGTTTTTT.

In this sample, this clone turned up a few times. The V call is TRBV19, the J call TRBJ1-2; D may be TRBD1 (6 bases). The CDR3 totals 15 residues. The germline V gene encodes CDR1 LNHDA and CDR2 SQIVND (reference sequence). Trimming stripped 5 bases from V and 3 bases from J, with 16 bases between. CDR3 bases: TGTGCCAGTAGTCAGGGGTTCTACGGGGACTATGGCTACACCTTC. Protein product: CASSQGFYGDYGYTF. The full variable domain, its missing parts supplied by reference TRBV19 and TRBJ1-2, is DGGITQSPKYLFRKEGQNVTLSCEQNLNHDAMYWYRQDPGQGLRLIYYSQIVNDFQKGDIAEGYSVSREKKESFPLTVTSAQKNPTAFYLCASSQGFYGDYGYTFGSGTRLTVV.

The rearrangement uses TRBV7-9 and TRBJ2-7; 7 bases are shared with TRBD2. Germline-derived CDR1 and CDR2 are SEHNR and FQNEAQ (reference sequence). The V gene end was trimmed by 5 bases and the J gene end by 0 bases; junction bases not matched to a gene: 13. The CDR3 spans 17 residues. The CDR3 DNA is TGTGCCAGCAGCGCCACGAGGGGAGGGCTTGTCTCCTACGAGCAGTACTTC. As protein: CASSATRGGLVSYEQYF.

The count of this clone is one. This sequence joins TRBV6-2 or TRBV6-3 and TRBJ2-3; D is undetermined. The V gene's germline CDR1 is MNHEY and CDR2 SVGEGT. V lost 4 bases and J 1 base, leaving 6 bases between the germline ends. The CDR3 contains 13 residues. CDR3 nucleotide sequence: TGTGCCAGCAGTTTTGGAGGCACAGATACGCAGTATTTT. Protein: CASSFGGTDTQYF.